Below are 22 T cell receptor beta chains sequenced from a single sample in a study of cytomegalovirus exposure and HLA in healthy donors. Vbeta (60) and Jbeta (13) primers were used in the PCR. The protocol was immunoSEQ multiplex PCR, while the TCRdb copy is restricted to in-frame clones and leaves out a portion. There are roughly 200,000 clones in the sample; around 84% occur only once, and 1.5% to 2% lies in the top ten. Specimen: PBMCs. The receptors were sampled from a woman aged 18-30 years in good health and CMV-seronegative.

This CDR3 is CASSYLTGNYGYTF. DNA for the CDR3: TGTGCCAGCAGTTACCTGACAGGGAACTATGGCTACACCTTC. The chain is built from TRBV28 and TRBJ1-2; 7 bases line up with TRBD1. This CDR3 has 14 residues. From germline, CDR1 is MDHEN and CDR2 SYDVKM. With V trimmed by 4 bases and J by 2 bases, 4 bases remained unmatched.

V gene TRBV12-5 combines with J gene TRBJ1-2, with D hard to call. Germline loops: CDR1 LGHNT, CDR2 FRNRAP. Trimming stripped 6 bases from V and 4 bases from J, with 15 bases between. The CDR3 covers 14 residues. The CDR3 sequence: CASGPGYGSYGYTF. The CDR3 region has the DNA TGTGCTAGTGGCCCCGGATACGGGAGCTATGGCTACACCTTC.

This clone was seen a handful of times. The chain employs TRBV4-1 and TRBJ2-1; D possibly corresponds to TRBD1 (6 bases). Germline assignment: CDR1 MGHRA and CDR2 YSYEKL. The CDR3 runs 15 residues. The V end lost 4 bases, the J end lost 7 bases, and 17 bases lay between the germline ends. The CDR3 loop reads CASSPTRGGRNEQFF. CDR3 sequence (DNA): TGCGCCAGCAGCCCTACTCGTGGGGGCCGGAATGAGCAGTTCTTC.

V and J are TRBV7-2 and TRBJ1-5, with a possible D match to TRBD1 (5 bases). V lost 1 base to trimming and J lost 7 bases, with 14 bases between them. Germline V gene lookup returns CDR1 SGHTA and CDR2 FQGNSA. CDR3 size: 15 residues. In nucleotides, the CDR3 is TGTGCCAGCAGCTTAGGAACAGGCTCCAGACAGCCCCAGCATTTT. Protein sequence: CASSLGTGSRQPQHF.

The chain is built from TRBV10-3 and TRBJ2-1; 10 positions match TRBD1. Germline V gene data show CDR1 as ENHRY and CDR2 as SYGVKD. The V segment lost 4 bases and the J segment 4 bases; nucleotides outside the gene matches: 1. The CDR3 has 14 amino acids. In nucleotides, the CDR3 is TGTGCCATCAGTGGGGGACAGGGGTACAATGAGCAGTTCTTC. This encodes CAISGGQGYNEQFF.

The gene calls are TRBV4-3 and TRBJ2-1, with D possibly matching TRBD2 (5 bases). This CDR3 is built from 15 residues. Germline V CDR1 and CDR2: LGHNA, YSLEER. Trimming shortened V by 1 base and J by 6 bases, and 13 bases separated the two germline ends. The CDR3: CASSQGGLAFNEQFF. CDR3 in DNA: TGCGCCAGCAGCCAAGGTGGCCTAGCTTTCAATGAGCAGTTCTTC.

The genes are TRBV7-8 and TRBJ2-1; D unclear. The CDR3 runs 14 residues. Germline values: CDR1 SGHVS, CDR2 FQNEAQ. The V end was cut by 4 bases, the J end by 5 bases, with 12 bases between. CDR3 protein: CASSSSTGDNEQFF. Written as DNA, the CDR3 is TGTGCCAGCAGCTCATCAACGGGTGACAATGAGCAGTTCTTC. Full variable domain (remainder filled in from reference TRBV7-8 and TRBJ2-1): GAGVSQSPRYKVAKRGQDVALRCDPISGHVSLFWYQQALGQGPEFLTYFQNEAQLDKSGLPSDRFFAERPEGSVSTLKIQRTQQEDSAVYLCASSSSTGDNEQFFGPGTRLTVL.

The chain joins TRBV25-1 to TRBJ2-7; TRBD1 might be the D (5 bases). Trimming took off 6 bases at V and 5 bases at J, with 17 bases between the two ends. Germline V gives CDR1 MGHDK, CDR2 SYGVNS. The CDR3 has 14 amino acids. The CDR3 reads CASRGARPRDEQYF. CDR3 bases: TGTGCCAGCAGAGGGGCCAGGCCTAGAGACGAGCAGTACTTC.

The rearrangement uses TRBV5-6 and TRBJ2-2; tentatively, D is TRBD2 (7 bases). The CDR3 has 17 amino acids. Trimming removed 0 bases at V and 5 bases at J, with 17 bases between. CDR1 and CDR2 (germline): SGHDT, YYEEEE. The CDR3 DNA reads as TGTGCCAGCAGCTTGGTTACAGGACTAGGGGGGACCGGGGAGCTGTTTTTT. It specifies CASSLVTGLGGTGELFF.

The genes are TRBV6-1 and TRBJ2-3, with 7 bases aligning to TRBD1. The CDR3 extends over 15 amino acids. J gave up 4 bases and V 4 bases, and 8 bases lay outside the gene matches. Looked up from germline, CDR1 is MNHNS and CDR2 is SASEGT. The CDR3 bases are TGTGCCAGCAGTGCGGCACAGGGGATGGCAGATACGCAGTATTTT. The encoded protein is CASSAAQGMADTQYF.

The chain recombines TRBV29-1 with TRBJ1-4; 7 bases align to TRBD1. The CDR3 has 13 residues. CDR1 is SQVTM and CDR2 is ANQGSEA in the germline V gene. The V and J ends lost 5 bases and 4 bases, in that order; junction bases with no gene match: 4. CDR3 sequence reads: CSVRDRNNEKLFF. As DNA, the CDR3 is TGCAGCGTTAGGGACAGAAATAATGAAAAACTGTTTTTT. The full variable domain, in which reference TRBV29-1 and TRBJ1-4 provide the parts outside the CDR3, is SAVISQKPSRDICQRGTSLTIQCQVDSQVTMMFWYRQQPGQSLTLIATANQGSEATYESGFVIDKFPISRPNLTFSTLTVSNMSPEDSSIYLCSVRDRNNEKLFFGSGTQLSVL.

This chain links TRBV14 with TRBJ1-2; 10 nucleotides align to TRBD1. J lost 5 bases, V lost 4 bases, and 7 bases had no gene match. Germline V gives CDR1 SGHDN, CDR2 FVKESK. CDR3 length: 15 amino acids. CDR3 coding DNA: TGTGCCAGCAGCCCGACAGGGGGCGGAGGGTATGGCTACACCTTC. As protein: CASSPTGGGGYGYTF.

The chain links TRBV6-1 to TRBJ2-7, with TRBD2 as a possible D gene (5 bases). V was shortened by 0 bases and J by 5 bases, with 17 bases between the two germline ends. Germline loops: CDR1 MNHNS, CDR2 SASEGT. The CDR3 runs to 16 residues. CDR3 region: CASSEARETSPHEQYF. CDR3 bases: TGTGCCAGCAGTGAAGCTAGGGAGACGAGCCCCCACGAGCAGTACTTC.

This chain links TRBV7-9 with TRBJ2-7, with a possible D match to TRBD2 (6 bases). The CDR3 extends over 15 amino acids. Trimming shortened V by 5 bases and J by 2 bases, and 16 bases separated the two germline ends. From germline, CDR1 is SEHNR and CDR2 FQNEAQ (reference sequence). In nucleotides, the CDR3 is TGTGCCAGCAGCCCAGCGGCGGGGTTCGCCTACGAGCAGTACTTC. Residues: CASSPAAGFAYEQYF.

The rearrangement links TRBV4-1 to TRBJ2-1, with D unresolved. Germline CDR1 reads MGHRA; CDR2 reads YSYEKL. V was clipped by 2 bases and J by 6 bases, with 2 bases between them. The CDR3 runs to 11 residues. CDR3 bases: TGCGCCAGCAGCCAACTCAATGAGCAGTTCTTC. This gives the protein CASSQLNEQFF.

This sequence joins TRBV5-4 and TRBJ2-3; TRBD2 is a possible D gene (7 bases). Trimming removed 4 bases at V and 2 bases at J, with 17 bases between. The CDR3 totals 16 residues. Germline CDR1 SGHNT, CDR2 YYREEE (reference sequence). The CDR3 region has the DNA TGTGCCAGCAGCCTCCGGACAGCGGGGCCCACAGATACGCAGTATTTT. It translates to CASSLRTAGPTDTQYF.

This clone occurred a few times. The chain has TRBV30 and TRBJ1-1; 7 bases fit TRBD1. The CDR3 consists of 13 residues. Trimming took 0 bases from V and 3 from J; bases not matched to a gene: 1. Germline CDR1 is GTSNPN and CDR2 is SVGIG (reference sequence). The CDR3 region has the DNA TGTGCCTGGAGTGTACAGGGGTACACTGAAGCTTTCTTT. Protein: CAWSVQGYTEAFF.

Concerning this clone itself: At the DNA level, this CDR3 is encoded by other sequences in the same sample as well. The V call is TRBV5-6, the J call TRBJ2-3; maybe TRBD2 (5 bases). The ends were cut back, 1 base at V and 0 bases at J, with 6 bases in the middle. The germline V gene has CDR1 SGHDT and CDR2 YYEEEE. CDR3 size: 14 residues. The DNA of the CDR3 is TGTGCCAGCAGCTTGCGGGGAAGCACAGATACGCAGTATTTT. Its translation: CASSLRGSTDTQYF.

This clone was counted a single time. V usage is TRBV10-3 and J usage is TRBJ2-5; 11 bases match TRBD1. CDR3 length equals 15 residues. V was pared by 4 bases and J by 2 bases, with 3 bases of the junction left unmatched. Germline V gene sequence: CDR1 ENHRY, CDR2 SYGVKD. The CDR3, as DNA: TGTGCCATCAGTGTGGACAGGGGGCTACAAGAGACCCAGTACTTC. Its translation: CAISVDRGLQETQYF.

J is TRBJ2-1 and V is TRBV11-3; D ambiguous. This CDR3 contains 14 residues. V was trimmed by 5 bases and J by 6 bases, leaving 14 bases between them. CDR1 is SGHNT and CDR2 is YENEEA in the germline V gene. In DNA, the CDR3 is TGTGCCAGCAGCCGCACCCACGCTATCAATGAGCAGTTCTTC. The encoded protein is CASSRTHAINEQFF.

The chain links TRBV10-3 to TRBJ1-5; D remains ambiguous. Germline loops: CDR1 ENHRY, CDR2 SYGVKD. V lost 3 bases to trimming and J lost 5 bases, with 5 bases between them. The CDR3 is 12 residues long. Written as DNA, the CDR3 is TGTGCCATCAGTGACCCGTATCAGCCCCAGCATTTT. Encoded protein: CAISDPYQPQHF.

The CDR3: CASSQVLAGGTDTQYF. The CDR3 bases are TGCGCCAGCAGCCAAGTACTAGCGGGAGGGACAGATACGCAGTATTTT. V and J are TRBV4-1 and TRBJ2-3, with 13 bases aligning to TRBD2. Germline V gene data show CDR1 as MGHRA and CDR2 as YSYEKL. V lost 1 base and J lost 3; bases outside the gene matches: 1. The CDR3 contains 16 residues.